The clone carrying this T cell receptor beta chain has only a few counts. This entry comes from a study of response to subunit inactivated influenza vaccine. The CDR3 loop spans 15 amino acids. CDR1 SGHTA and CDR2 FQGTGA come from the germline V gene. The junction had 5 bases not matched to a gene; V was cut back by 1 base and J by 5 bases. TCRdb itself ran the RT-PCR reads through MiXCR, one entry per CDR3 protein. This table holds around 490,000 distinct CDR3 sequences, 7.5% to 8.5% found once. V usage is TRBV7-3 and J usage is TRBJ2-5; TRBD2 agrees at 9 bases. The sample in question was PBMCs from blood, obtained roughly 24 months after vaccination. This clonotype was obtained from a man aged 50 to 69 who received an inactivated influenza vaccine. The CDR3 DNA sequence: TGTGCCAGCAGCTTAATGGGCGGGAGGGCTGAGACCCAGTACTTC. Its protein product is CASSLMGGRAETQYF.